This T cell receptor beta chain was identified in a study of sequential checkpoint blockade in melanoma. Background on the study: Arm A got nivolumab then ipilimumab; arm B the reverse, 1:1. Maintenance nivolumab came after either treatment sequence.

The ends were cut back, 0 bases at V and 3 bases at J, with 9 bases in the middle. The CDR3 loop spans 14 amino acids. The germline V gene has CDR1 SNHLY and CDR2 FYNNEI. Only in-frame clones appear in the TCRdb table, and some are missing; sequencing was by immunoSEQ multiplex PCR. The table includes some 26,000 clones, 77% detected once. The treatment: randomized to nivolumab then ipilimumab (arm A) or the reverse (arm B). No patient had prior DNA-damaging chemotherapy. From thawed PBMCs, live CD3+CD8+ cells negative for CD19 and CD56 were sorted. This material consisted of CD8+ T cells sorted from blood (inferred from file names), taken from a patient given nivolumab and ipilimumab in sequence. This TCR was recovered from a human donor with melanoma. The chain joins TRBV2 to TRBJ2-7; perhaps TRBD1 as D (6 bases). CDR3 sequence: CASSEATGNYEQYF. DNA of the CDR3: TGTGCCAGCAGTGAAGCAACAGGGAACTACGAGCAGTACTTC.